This T cell receptor beta chain originates from a study of Graves' ophthalmopathy and Graves' hyperthyroidism. Study-wide findings and caveats: Appearing in blood as well were most expanded thyroid clonotypes above 0.001 frequency.

Amplification targeted the TCR beta CDR3 regions, with RNA transcripts as the source material. An initial RT-PCR round employing HTBI primers preceded a second-round multiplex PCR. TCRdb passed the multiplex PCR reads through MiXCR, listing each CDR3 protein once. The sample has about 390,000 distinct CDR3 sequences, about a sixth seen once. This CDR3 comprises 14 residues. Germline CDR1 SGHNT, CDR2 YYREEE (reference sequence). Trimming removed 4 bases from V and 5 bases from J, with 12 bases in between. The sample holds many counts of this clonotype. The antigen is undetermined. If no ophthalmopathy appeared within 18 months of follow-up, hyperthyroidism was termed stable. Certain patients, namely those with other autoimmune diseases, uncontrolled infections, pregnancy or lactation, were excluded. Clinical symptoms and serum thyroxine were used for diagnosis; TRAb, thyroid ultrasound and orbital computed tomography were also relied on.

The material sequenced was peripheral blood. The sequence was obtained from an adult woman with stable Graves' hyperthyroidism. The gene calls are TRBV5-4 and TRBJ2-2; D is uncertain. The CDR3 reads CASSPRTGTGELFF. The CDR3 coding sequence is TGTGCCAGCAGCCCACGGACGGGTACCGGGGAGCTGTTTTTT.